Given below is one TCR beta chain in context. Its antigen is undetermined. Per CD8+ T cell subset, triplicate sorts of 310,000 or so cells each were done. The data are from a study of CXCR3-negative and CXCR3-positive naive CD8 T cells. Findings and limits, study-wide: Compared with CXCR3-negative naive cells, CXCR3-positive naive cells showed more hydrophobic TRB CDR3s. Whereas both naive subsets had comparably high diversity, memory CD8+ cells had much lower diversity. Both naive subsets, CXCR3-negative and CXCR3-positive, displayed similar TRBV-TRBJ usage, unlike memory cells. Surface CD5 looked about the same in the naive subsets, so the authors worked out TCR strength from TRB CDR3 properties.

The TRB libraries of cDNA were built by UMI-labeled 5' RACE. TCRdb reprocessed the 5' RACE reads and stores each CDR3 protein as one record, lacking DNA. The sample holds around 65,000 distinct CDR3 sequences. CDR1 is MNHEY and CDR2 is SVGEGT in the germline V gene. There are 17 residues in the CDR3. The sequence was collected from a human donor in good health. Some clones in this sample may be carry-over from other donors' samples. Sequencing input: naive CXCR3+ CD8+ T cells from blood. Noted subset: CD45RO-CCR7+CD27+CD95- naive CD8+ T cells expressing CXCR3 (TNR3+). The chain couples TRBV6-2 or TRBV6-3 to TRBJ2-7; TCRdb indicates TRBD1, and absent DNA this call remains unverified. CDR3 sequence: CASSSPTTDRERYEQYF.